Presented here are 15 T cell receptor beta chains from one specimen sequenced in a study of cytomegalovirus exposure and HLA in healthy donors (dated by TCRdb to 2016 to 2017). Libraries came from the immunoSEQ multiplex PCR assay. For the multiplex PCR, a mixture combining 60 forward primers for TCR Vbeta segments and 13 reverse primers for TCR Jbeta segments was used. Not all clones reach the TCRdb copy of this immuneACCESS table, which keeps in-frame sequences only. Checked studies attribute under half of the gap to unresolved V genes and leave the rest unexplained. Within this sample are 200,000 or so clones, with under 80% of them counted one time only. Together, the top ten hold 0.22% of the sample. Sequenced: PBMCs. These receptors were taken from a girl aged 2-15 years in good health and CMV-seronegative.

This clone was observed a few times. This rearrangement joins TRBV19 to TRBJ2-7; the match to TRBD1 covers 7 bases. Losses at the gene ends were 3 bases for V and 3 bases for J; bases not matched to a gene: 8. The CDR3 consists of 15 residues. Germline-derived CDR1 and CDR2 are LNHDA and SQIVND (reference sequence). CDR3 in DNA: TGTGCCAGTAGTATTAGAGGCCCAGGGGGCTACGAGCAGTACTTC. This codes for CASSIRGPGGYEQYF.

The chain carries TRBV19 and TRBJ2-4, with 11 bases that match TRBD2. CDR1 is LNHDA, CDR2 SQIVND, per germline (reference sequence). This CDR3 region has 17 residues. V lost 8 bases, J lost 0 bases, and 9 bases stayed unmatched. The CDR3 sequence is CASSGLAAPLAKNIQYF. The CDR3 coding sequence is TGTGCCAGTTCGGGACTAGCGGCACCCCTAGCCAAAAACATTCAGTACTTC.

The chain couples TRBV19 to TRBJ1-2; TRBD1 is a possible D gene (5 bases). The CDR3 spans 13 residues. Trimming left V 3 bases short and J 2 bases short, with 7 bases between. Germline V gives CDR1 LNHDA, CDR2 SQIVND (reference sequence). CDR3 loop: CASSIGGNYGYTF. The CDR3, as DNA: TGTGCCAGTAGTATCGGGGGGAACTATGGCTACACCTTC.

This chain joins TRBV5-1 and TRBJ2-6; D gene unclear. Trimming pared 0 bases from V and 0 bases from J, leaving 10 bases between. Germline V gene lookup returns CDR1 SGHRS and CDR2 YFSETQ. CDR3 length: 17 amino acids. The CDR3 DNA reads as TGCGCCAGCAGCTTGGCGCCGGGTAGCTCTGGGGCCAACGTCCTGACTTTC. It specifies CASSLAPGSSGANVLTF.

The CDR3, as DNA: TGTGCCAGCAGTAAAGAGGGACAGGGCTACAATGAGCAGTTCTTC. This gives the protein CASSKEGQGYNEQFF. The rearrangement links TRBV2 to TRBJ2-1; 9 bases are shared with TRBD1. Germline values: CDR1 SNHLY, CDR2 FYNNEI. With V trimmed by 5 bases and J by 3 bases, 5 bases remained unmatched. The CDR3 is made up of 15 amino acids.

This clone has a handful of counts. The chain recombines TRBV7-9 with TRBJ2-5; tentatively, D is TRBD1 (5 bases). The assigned J gene may be wrong: the sequence end matches TRBJ2-7 better. Germline CDR1 is SEHNR and CDR2 is FQNEAQ (reference sequence). This CDR3 has 15 residues. The CDR3: CASSLVTVTSYEQYF. In nucleotides, the CDR3 is TGTGCCAGCAGCTTAGTGACAGTCACCTCCTACGAGCAGTACTTC.

This rearrangement joins TRBV27 to TRBJ1-1, with TRBD1 identical over 9 bases. With 5 bases clipped from V and 4 bases from J, the junction kept 11 bases outside the gene matches. The CDR3 runs 16 residues. Per germline, CDR1 MNHEY and CDR2 SMNVEV (reference sequence). The CDR3 protein is CASSLSTGGGGTEAFF. The CDR3 coding sequence is TGTGCCAGCAGTCTCTCGACAGGGGGAGGGGGCACTGAAGCTTTCTTT.

As DNA, the CDR3 is TGTGCCAGCAGCCCACCCTCCACACCGGGCTACAATGAGCAGTTCTTC. The encoded protein is CASSPPSTPGYNEQFF. The chain uses TRBV9 and TRBJ2-1; no clear D gene. The CDR3 is made up of 16 amino acids. Germline V gene data show CDR1 as SGDLS and CDR2 as YYNGEE. Trimming took off 4 bases at V and 3 bases at J, with 17 bases between the two ends.

The CDR3 protein is CASSEALANIQYF. CDR3 in DNA: TGTGCCAGCAGTGAAGCCTTAGCTAACATTCAGTACTTC. The rearrangement joins TRBV6-1 to TRBJ2-4; D uncertain. Trimming cost V 0 bases and J 7 bases, with 7 bases left between them. The CDR3 is made up of 13 amino acids. Per germline, CDR1 MNHNS and CDR2 SASEGT.

The chain is built from TRBV12-2 and TRBJ2-1; the table's D call, TRBD1, has no DNA check behind it. TRBV12-2 is a pseudogene segment. This CDR3 region has 13 residues. CDR3 nucleotides: TGTGCAAGTCGCTTAGCGGGCCTCAATGAGCAGTTCTTC. Residues: CASRLAGLNEQFF.

Turning to this clone: Its ends do not fully match the called genes, so a read error is possible. The gene calls are TRBV7-9 and TRBJ2-1, with D possibly being TRBD2 (7 bases). Germline CDR1 SEHNR, CDR2 FQNEAQ (reference sequence). The CDR3 runs to 15 residues. The DNA of the CDR3 is TGTGCCAGCAGCCCACCAGGGGCGGGGGACAAGGAGCAGTTCTTC. Amino acid sequence: CASSPPGAGDKEQFF.

The chain uses TRBV19 and TRBJ2-5; weak D call: TRBD2 (6 bases). The CDR3 length is 14 residues. Germline V gene sequence: CDR1 LNHDA, CDR2 SQIVND (reference sequence). V shed 0 bases and J shed 5 bases, with 10 bases lying between them. CDR3 in DNA: TGTGCCAGTAGTATAGAGCGGGGCGGGGAGACCCAGTACTTC. Translation gives CASSIERGGETQYF. Looking up the rest from reference TRBV19 and TRBJ2-5 gives the full variable domain: DGGITQSPKYLFRKEGQNVTLSCEQNLNHDAMYWYRQDPGQGLRLIYYSQIVNDFQKGDIAEGYSVSREKKESFPLTVTSAQKNPTAFYLCASSIERGGETQYFGPGTRLLVL.

This clone was detected once. This chain uses TRBV18 with TRBJ2-7; D unclear. V was clipped by 2 bases and J by 5 bases, with 7 bases between them. This CDR3 has 12 amino acids. Germline assignment: CDR1 KGHSH and CDR2 LQKENI. The CDR3 DNA reads TGTGCCAGCTCACCAACTACTGACGAGCAGTACTTC. Encoded protein: CASSPTTDEQYF. The full variable domain, rest sourced from reference TRBV18 and TRBJ2-7, is NAGVMQNPRHLVRRRGQEARLRCSPMKGHSHVYWYRQLPEEGLKFMVYLQKENIIDESGMPKERFSAEFPKEGPSILRIQQVVRGDSAAYFCASSPTTDEQYFGPGTRLTVT.

V usage is TRBV19 and J usage is TRBJ1-6; D uncertain. Germline-derived CDR1 and CDR2 are LNHDA and SQIVND (reference sequence). The CDR3 totals 15 residues. V lost 4 bases, J lost 7 bases, and 14 bases lay in between. The CDR3 nucleotides read TGTGCCAGTAGTAAACTTGCCGCGGCCAATTCACCCCTCCACTTT. Amino acids: CASSKLAAANSPLHF.

This clone was recorded a few times. The chain combines TRBV15 with TRBJ1-5, with TRBD1 identical over 8 bases. This CDR3 spans 15 amino acids. Per germline, CDR1 LNHNV and CDR2 YYDKDF (reference sequence). J lost 5 bases, V lost 5 bases, and 8 bases had no gene match. The CDR3 protein is CATSVTGGGHQPQHF. The CDR3 DNA reads as TGTGCCACCAGCGTTACAGGGGGGGGACATCAGCCCCAGCATTTT.